This is a list of T cell receptor beta chains from one sample in a study of tumor and adjacent non-tumor tissue in lung cancer. In TCRdb, the multiplex PCR reads were re-called with MiXCR into one record per CDR3 protein. This repertoire shows 60,000 to 85,000 distinct CDR3 sequences, over 70% found once; its top ten account for roughly 12%. Sequences were obtained from lung tumor tissue. These receptors came from a woman in her forties or fifties with non-small cell lung cancer. CDR3s include the opening cysteine and the closing phenylalanine or tryptophan. Each record gives: clone size, V gene, D gene, J gene, CDR3 protein, CDR3 DNA. D genes are given only for firm matches. Size is omitted from some rows. Given values are once, few, many or a class for expanded clones.

>.|TRBV12-3/TRBV12-4|.|TRBJ2-7
CASSLMGLDLRKQYF
TGTGCCAGTTCCCTCATGGGGCTAGACCTCAGGAAGCAGTACTTC
>many|TRBV12-3/TRBV12-4|.|TRBJ2-5
CASSLPFGGETQYF
TGTGCCAGCAGTTTGCCCTTTGGGGGAGAGACCCAGTACTTC
>many|TRBV6-4|TRBD2|TRBJ2-2
CASSASGTSPGELFF
TGTGCCAGCAGTGCGTCCGGGACTAGTCCCGGGGAGCTGTTTTTT
>.|TRBV28|.|TRBJ2-7
CSSSQLNYEQYF
TGTTCCAGCAGCCAGCTCAACTACGAGCAGTATTTC
>.|TRBV28|.|TRBJ2-2
CASSPASAAGEMFF
TGTGCCAGCAGTCCAGCTAGCGCGGCCGGGGAGATGTTTTTT
>many|TRBV12-3/TRBV12-4|TRBD2|TRBJ2-1
CASKDGPGLTEQFF
TGTGCCAGCAAGGATGGGCCGGGACTAACTGAGCAGTTCTTC
>.|TRBV6-2/TRBV6-3|.|TRBJ1-2
CASRPETANYGYTF
TGTGCCAGCAGACCCGAGACGGCAAACTATGGCTACACCTTC
>.|TRBV29-1|.|TRBJ2-7
CSVGSSLGEQYF
TGCAGCGTTGGTTCCAGCCTGGGTGAGCAGTACTTC
>.|TRBV28|.|TRBJ2-1
CASSTTGSRIELGQFF
TGTGCCAGCAGTACCACTGGGAGTAGGATTGAACTTGGGCAGTTCTTC
>.|TRBV6-1|.|TRBJ2-1
CASTPAEGSGGNEQSF
TGTGCCAGCACCCCAGCCGAGGGGTCGGGTGGCAATGAGCAGTCGTTC
>medium-sized|TRBV20-1|.|TRBJ2-1
CSASIGGGPIEQFF
TGCAGTGCGTCGATAGGGGGAGGGCCAATTGAGCAGTTCTTC
>.|TRBV30|TRBD2|TRBJ2-1
CTWTTSFNEQSF
TGTACCTGGACGACTAGCTTCAATGAGCAGTCCTTC
>.|TRBV11-1|.|TRBJ2-2
CASSFGAWAQLNTGAPFF
TGTGCCAGTAGCTTCGGAGCGTGGGCTCAGTTGAACACCGGGGCGCCGTTTTTT
>once|TRBV12-3/TRBV12-4|.|TRBJ1-6
CAIRPDSSSPLHF
TGTGCCATCAGGCCCGACAGTTCTTCACCCCTCCACTTT
>.|TRBV12-3/TRBV12-4|TRBD2|TRBJ2-2
CAGRRREGQVGELFF
TGTGCCGGCAGGAGGCGGGAGGGCCAAGTCGGGGAACTGTTTTTT